This TCR beta chain was observed in a study of blood T cell repertoires in COVID-19. Germline loops: CDR1 MNHEY, CDR2 SMNVEV (reference sequence). Trimming cost V 6 bases and J 0 bases, with 20 bases left between them. The CDR3 contains 17 residues. Using immunoSEQ multiplex PCR, the repertoire was profiled, and TCRdb retains in-frame clones only, with some absent. The sample yields about 320,000 clones, roughly 88% seen once. Sequencing was performed on peripheral blood. The chain couples TRBV27 to TRBJ1-2; unclear D gene. This clonotype originated in a woman in her twenties or thirties with COVID-19, enrolled during active disease. DNA of the CDR3: TGTGCCAGCAGGGAAGACATCGGAATGGGTTCTAACTATGGCTACACCTTC. This sequence encodes CASREDIGMGSNYGYTF.